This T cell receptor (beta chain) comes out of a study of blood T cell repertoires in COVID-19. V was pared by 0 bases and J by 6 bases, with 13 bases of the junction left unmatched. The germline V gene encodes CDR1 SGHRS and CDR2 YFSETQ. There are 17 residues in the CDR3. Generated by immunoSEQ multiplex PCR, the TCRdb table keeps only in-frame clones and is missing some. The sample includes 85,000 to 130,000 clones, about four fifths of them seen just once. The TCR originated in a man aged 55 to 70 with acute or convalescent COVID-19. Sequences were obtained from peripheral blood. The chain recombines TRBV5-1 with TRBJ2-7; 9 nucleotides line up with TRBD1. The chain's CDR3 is CASSLEVGDRASREQYF. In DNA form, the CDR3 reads TGCGCCAGCAGCTTGGAGGTAGGGGACAGGGCATCGCGCGAGCAGTACTTC.